The source of this T cell receptor (beta chain) is a study of blood T cell repertoires in COVID-19. The overall study: The cDNA or gDNA used as material had been derived from T cells, B-cell-depleted T cells, or PBMCs.

The V end lost 1 base, the J end lost 2 bases, and 6 bases lay between the germline ends. The CDR3 is 14 residues long. From germline, CDR1 is SGHRS and CDR2 YFSETQ. The protocol was immunoSEQ multiplex PCR, while the TCRdb copy is restricted to in-frame clones and leaves out a portion. The sample holds about 85,000 clones; 80% to 85% are singletons and the top ten take around 5.8%. The TCR originated in a man aged 60 to 69 with acute or convalescent COVID-19. V gene TRBV5-1 combines with J gene TRBJ1-4, with D unclear. Material: peripheral blood. CDR3 DNA sequence: TGCGCCAGCAGCTTGACAGTCACTAATGAAAAACTGTTTTTT. Its translation is CASSLTVTNEKLFF.